The clone carrying this T cell receptor beta chain was recorded only once. Assay used: immunoSEQ multiplex PCR; TCRdb lists only in-frame clones, some missing. Counted here are around 2,000,000 clones, over 85% occurring once; the ten biggest clones make up 0.1% to 0.15%. The data derive from a study of shared clonotypes between healthy human individuals. The CDR3 is 15 amino acids. Trimming shortened V by 5 bases and J by 1 base, and 13 bases separated the two germline ends. The germline V gene encodes CDR1 MNHEY and CDR2 SVGAGI. Material: naive CD4+ T cells sorted from blood. Described subset: CD45RA+ positively selected. The chain has TRBV6-5 and TRBJ2-3, with a possible D match to TRBD1 (5 bases). The clonotype originates from a man younger than 35 in good health. The DNA for the CDR3 is TGTGCCAGCAGTCCCCAGGGCCTTCGCACAGATACGCAGTATTTT. It encodes CASSPQGLRTDTQYF.